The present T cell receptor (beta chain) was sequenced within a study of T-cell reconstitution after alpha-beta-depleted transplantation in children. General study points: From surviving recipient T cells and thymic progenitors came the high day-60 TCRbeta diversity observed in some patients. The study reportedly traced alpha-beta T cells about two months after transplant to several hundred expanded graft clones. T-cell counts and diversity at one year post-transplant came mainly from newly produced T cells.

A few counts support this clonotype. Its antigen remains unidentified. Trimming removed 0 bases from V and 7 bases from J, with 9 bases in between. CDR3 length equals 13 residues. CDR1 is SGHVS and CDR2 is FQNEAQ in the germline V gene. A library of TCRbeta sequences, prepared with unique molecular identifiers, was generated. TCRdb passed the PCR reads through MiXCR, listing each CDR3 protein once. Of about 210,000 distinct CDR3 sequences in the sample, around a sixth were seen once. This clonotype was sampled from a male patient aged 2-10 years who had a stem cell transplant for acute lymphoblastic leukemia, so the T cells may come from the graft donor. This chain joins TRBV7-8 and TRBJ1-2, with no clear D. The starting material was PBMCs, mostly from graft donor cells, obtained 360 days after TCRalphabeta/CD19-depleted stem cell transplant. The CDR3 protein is CASSLASGLGYTF. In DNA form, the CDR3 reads TGTGCCAGCAGCTTAGCGTCCGGACTTGGCTACACCTTC.